This is a list of T cell receptor beta chains from one sample in a study of regulatory T cells in long-lasting Graves disease. TCRdb reprocessed the multiplex PCR reads via MiXCR and lists one record per CDR3 protein. The sample has some 500,000 distinct CDR3 sequences; roughly a sixth are singletons. The same data also went into a second study, on T cells in Graves' hyperthyroidism and ophthalmopathy.

The source material was peripheral blood mononuclear cells (PBMCs), sampled at new diagnosis, from a patient treated with antithyroid drugs. The receptors stem from a woman aged 35-65 years with Graves disease. The CDR3 runs from the conserved cysteine through the conserved F or W. A D gene is named only where the DNA matches it firmly. Expanded clones get a size class; other rows say once, few or many, or leave the size out.

clone_size d_call j_call cdr3_length v_call cdr3_nt cdr3_aa
many TRBD1 TRBJ1-2 14 TRBV5-5 TGTGCCAGCAGCCGAGACAGGGTCCTCTATGGCTACACCTTC CASSRDRVLYGYTF
few - TRBJ2-3 13 TRBV30 TGTGCCTGGAGTTTCCAGCACACAGATACGCAGTATTTT CAWSFQHTDTQYF
many - TRBJ1-5 12 TRBV12-3/TRBV12-4 TGTGCCAGCAGTTTAATCACCCAGCCCCAGCATTTT CASSLITQPQHF
- - TRBJ2-7 18 TRBV6-1 TGTGCCAGCAGTGAAGATGTCCATTTCCCAACTCCAGGCTACGAGCAGTACTTC CASSEDVHFPTPGYEQYF
few - TRBJ1-4 13 TRBV20-1 TGCAGTGCTAGAGTTCCGGGCTGGGAAAAACTGTTTTTT CSARVPGWEKLFF
- TRBD1 TRBJ2-7 13 TRBV12-3/TRBV12-4 TGTGCCAGCAGTTTTGACAGGGTTTACGAGCGGTACTTC CASSFDRVYERYF
many - TRBJ1-1 16 TRBV18 TGTGCCAGCTCATTACCCCCGGGGCTCATGAACACTGAAGCTTTCTTT CASSLPPGLMNTEAFF
- TRBD2 TRBJ2-1 13 TRBV2 TGTGCCAGCGGACTAGCGGGGCCCAATGAGCAGTTCTTC CASGLAGPNEQFF
many TRBD2 TRBJ2-1 15 TRBV7-2 TGTGCCAGCAGCCCTCCTAGCGGGGGGGCCCATGAGCAGTTCTTC CASSPPSGGAHEQFF
many - TRBJ2-3 15 TRBV11-2 TGTGCCAGCAGCCAGGACTCGGAGAGGGCAGATACGCAGTATTTT CASSQDSERADTQYF
- TRBD1 TRBJ1-6 15 TRBV28 TGTGCCAGCAGCCGGGGACAGGGAGGTAATTCACCCCTCCACTTT CASSRGQGGNSPLHF
- TRBD1 TRBJ1-4 15 TRBV20-1 TGCAGTGCCCGCCGGAGATGGACAGGGAATGAAAAACTGTTTTTT CSARRRWTGNEKLFF
few - TRBJ1-4 13 TRBV4-1 TGCGCCAGCAGCCAAAAGGCCGGTGAAAAACTGTTTTTT CASSQKAGEKLFF
few TRBD1 TRBJ1-5 16 TRBV28 TGTGCCAGCACCCTTGAACACAGGGGCACCATTCAGCCCCAGCATTTT CASTLEHRGTIQPQHF
few - TRBJ1-2 16 TRBV3-1 TGTGCCAGCAGCCAAGTAAGTTCAGGAGGGACCTATGGCTACACCTTC CASSQVSSGGTYGYTF
many - TRBJ2-7 12 TRBV29-1 TGCAGCGTTGTTCGACCGGACTACGAGCAGTACTTC CSVVRPDYEQYF
many - TRBJ1-3 16 TRBV7-9 TGTGCCAGCAGCGTATCCCGGGACCTAGGAGGAAACACCATATATTTT CASSVSRDLGGNTIYF
few - TRBJ1-6 17 TRBV4-1 TGCGCCAGCAGCCAAGGACCTGGGGGAGCCTATAATTCACCCCTCCACTTT CASSQGPGGAYNSPLHF
- TRBD2 TRBJ2-3 16 TRBV5-1 TGCGCCAGCAGCTTCTTCGGGACTAGCGGGTCAGATACGCAGTATTTT CASSFFGTSGSDTQYF
many TRBD1 TRBJ1-1 14 TRBV7-9 TGTGCCAGCAGCTACGGACAGGGAGGGGTGAGAGCTTTCTTT CASSYGQGGVRAFF
many - TRBJ1-5 12 TRBV28 TGTGCCAGCAGTTTAATCTATCAGCCCCAGCATTTT CASSLIYQPQHF
- - TRBJ2-5 14 TRBV6-5 TGTGCCAGCAGTTATACGAGACAGAGGGAGACCCAGTACTTC CASSYTRQRETQYF
many - TRBJ1-2 14 TRBV12-3/TRBV12-4 TGTGCCAGCAGTCCAGGGCCCGGATTATATGGCTACACCTTC CASSPGPGLYGYTF
few TRBD1 TRBJ1-2 14 TRBV5-1 TGCGCCAGCAGCTGGACAGGGGAGTGGGATGGCTACACCTTC CASSWTGEWDGYTF
many - TRBJ1-2 15 TRBV12-3/TRBV12-4 TGTGCCAGCAGTTCCACCCCACGGGGGCTGTATGGCTACACCTTC CASSSTPRGLYGYTF
- TRBD2 TRBJ2-3 16 TRBV6-2/TRBV6-3 TGTGCCAGCAGTTACCGAAGCGGGGGGATAACAGATACGCAGTATTTT CASSYRSGGITDTQYF
few - TRBJ1-1 11 TRBV10-3 TGTGCCATCGGGAAGGCTCACGAAGCTTTCTTT CAIGKAHEAFF
- - TRBJ2-3 14 TRBV30 TGTGCCTGGAGTGAAATTAGGGGCCCAGATACGCAGTATTTT CAWSEIRGPDTQYF
many - TRBJ2-5 15 TRBV6-5 TGTGCCAGCAGTTACGTTCGAGGGGAGAAGGAGACCCAGTACTTC CASSYVRGEKETQYF
few - TRBJ2-1 12 TRBV27 TGTGCCAGCGGGACTTACTACAATGAGCAGTTCTTC CASGTYYNEQFF
- - TRBJ2-1 15 TRBV6-1 TGTGCCGGAATCCCACAGGGCACCCTATACAATGAGCAGTTCTTC CAGIPQGTLYNEQFF
- - TRBJ2-1 13 TRBV4-1 TGCGCCAGCAGCCAAGATCGGGCGGAAGAGCAGTTCTTC CASSQDRAEEQFF
few TRBD1 TRBJ1-6 14 TRBV12-3/TRBV12-4 TGTGCCAGCAGCATGACAGGGATAAGTTCACCCCTCCACTTT CASSMTGISSPLHF
- TRBD1 TRBJ2-1 17 TRBV6-7 TGTGCCAGCAGTTACTCGAGGCAGGGGGACCCCTACAATGAGCAGTTCTTC CASSYSRQGDPYNEQFF
many - TRBJ1-1 14 TRBV20-1 TGCAGTGCTACACCGGGACATCAAACCCCTGAAGCTTTCTTT CSATPGHQTPEAFF
many - TRBJ1-6 13 TRBV28 TGTGCCAGCAGACCCAGTGGGAATTCACCCCTCCACTTT CASRPSGNSPLHF
many TRBD2 TRBJ2-1 16 TRBV7-9 TGTGCCAGCAGCTCAAGGACTAGCGGGGGATACAATGAGCAGTTCTTC CASSSRTSGGYNEQFF
many - TRBJ1-5 13 TRBV12-3/TRBV12-4 TGTGCCAGCAGCCCGAACGGTGGGCAGCCCCAGCATTTT CASSPNGGQPQHF
- - TRBJ1-6 16 TRBV20-1 TGCAGTGCTAGATCCCTGTCTGGAGGGGCCAATTCACCCCTCCACTTT CSARSLSGGANSPLHF
- - TRBJ1-2 14 TRBV29-1 TGCAGCGTTGGGTGGCTAGAGTTTAACTATGGCTACACCTTC CSVGWLEFNYGYTF
many - TRBJ1-4 14 TRBV13 TGTGCCAGCAGCTTAGGCGAGAATCTGCTGAAACTGTTTTTT CASSLGENLLKLFF
many TRBD2 TRBJ2-1 13 TRBV2 TGTGCCAGCGAGACTAGCGATATGGATGAGCAGTTCTTC CASETSDMDEQFF
few - TRBJ1-3 15 TRBV7-7 TGTGCTAGCAGCCCGGGACCGAGCTCTGGAAACACCATATATTTT CASSPGPSSGNTIYF
- - TRBJ2-2 12 TRBV28 TGTGCCAGCAGTTCCGACAGGCCCCCGCTGTTTTTT CASSSDRPPLFF
- TRBD1 TRBJ1-2 16 TRBV15 TGTGCCACCAGCAGGGCCCAAACCCTTACAGGGGTAGGCTACACCTTC CATSRAQTLTGVGYTF
many - TRBJ1-2 15 TRBV12-3/TRBV12-4 TGTGCCAGCAGACCTTCCGGGGCAGGGGTGGATGGCTACACCTTC CASRPSGAGVDGYTF
few - TRBJ2-7 15 TRBV12-3/TRBV12-4 TGTGCCAGCAGCCCTACCGGGACCCAAAGCTACGAGCAGTACTTC CASSPTGTQSYEQYF
few TRBD2 TRBJ2-5 15 TRBV28 TGTGCCAGCAGTCCCGGGACTTTAGCGGGGGAGACCCAGTACTTC CASSPGTLAGETQYF
few - TRBJ1-2 15 TRBV4-2 TGTGCCAGCAGCCCTTCTGAGAGGGCGAACTATGGCTACACCTTC CASSPSERANYGYTF
- - TRBJ1-2 11 TRBV12-3/TRBV12-4 TGTGCCAGCTCAAGTACCTATGGCTACACCTTC CASSSTYGYTF
many - TRBJ1-1 16 TRBV12-3/TRBV12-4 TGTGCCAGCAGTTCGGTATTTCAGGGGCAATACGGGAAAGCTTTCTTT CASSSVFQGQYGKAFF